This record concerns one TCR beta chain sequence. Original analysis: Nucleated cell number was recorded as an estimate derived from reference gene primer amplification. Profiled with immunoSEQ multiplex PCR; TCRdb holds only in-frame clones, not every one. That table gives V, J and clone size, and the DNA gave D and trimming. The sample gives about 99,000 clones, roughly 84% of which show up once; over 20% is in the top ten. V lost 7 bases, J lost 6 bases, and 23 bases lay in between. In germline, CDR1 is SGHTS, CDR2 YDEGEE. CDR3 length equals 15 residues. The data are from a study of blood T cell repertoires in COVID-19. Whole-study context: The United States, Italy and Spain were the sources of the acute and convalescent COVID-19 samples. Sample material is recorded as cDNA or gDNA derived from T cells, B-cell-depleted T cells, or PBMCs.

The clonotype originates from a man aged 55-75 years with acute or convalescent COVID-19. The source material was peripheral blood. V and J are TRBV5-8 and TRBJ2-7, with TRBD2 as a possible D gene (6 bases). The CDR3 coding sequence is TGTGCCAGCCCCCGGCTAGCGCCGACCTTGGTCGAGCAGTACTTC. Its protein product is CASPRLAPTLVEQYF.